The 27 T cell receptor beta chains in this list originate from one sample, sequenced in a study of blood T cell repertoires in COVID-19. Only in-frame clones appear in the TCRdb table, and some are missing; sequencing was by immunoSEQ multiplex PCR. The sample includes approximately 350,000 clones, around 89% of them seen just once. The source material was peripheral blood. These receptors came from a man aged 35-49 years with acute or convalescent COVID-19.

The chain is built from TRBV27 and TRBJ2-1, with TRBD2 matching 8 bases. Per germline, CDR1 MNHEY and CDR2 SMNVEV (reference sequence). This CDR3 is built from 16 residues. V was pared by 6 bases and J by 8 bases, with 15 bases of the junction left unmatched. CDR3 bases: TGTGCCAGCAGCGACTCCCAGCGGGAGTTATTCGATGAGCAGTTCTTC. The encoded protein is CASSDSQRELFDEQFF.

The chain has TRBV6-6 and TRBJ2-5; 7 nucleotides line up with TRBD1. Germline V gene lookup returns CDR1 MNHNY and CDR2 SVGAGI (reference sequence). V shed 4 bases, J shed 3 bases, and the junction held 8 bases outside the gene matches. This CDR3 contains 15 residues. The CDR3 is CASSSSGTAEETQYF. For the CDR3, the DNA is TGTGCCAGCAGTTCATCAGGGACAGCAGAAGAGACCCAGTACTTC.

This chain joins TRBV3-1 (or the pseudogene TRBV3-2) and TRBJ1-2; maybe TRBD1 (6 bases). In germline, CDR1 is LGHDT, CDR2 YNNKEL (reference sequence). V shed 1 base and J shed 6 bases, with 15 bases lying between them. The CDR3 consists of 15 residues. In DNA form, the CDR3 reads TGTGCCAGCAGCCAAGTGGCGGGGGGCGGGAATGGCTACACCTTC. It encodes CASSQVAGGGNGYTF.

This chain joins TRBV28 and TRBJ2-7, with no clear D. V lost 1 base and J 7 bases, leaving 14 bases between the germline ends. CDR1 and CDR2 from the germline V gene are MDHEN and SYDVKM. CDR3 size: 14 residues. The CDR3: CASSLLPLRQEQYF. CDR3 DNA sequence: TGTGCCAGCAGTTTATTGCCTTTGCGACAAGAGCAGTACTTC. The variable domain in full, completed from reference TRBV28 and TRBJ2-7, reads DVKVTQSSRYLVKRTGEKVFLECVQDMDHENMFWYRQDPGLGLRLIYFSYDVKMKEKGDIPEGYSVSREKKERFSLILESASTNQTSMYLCASSLLPLRQEQYFGPGTRLTVT.

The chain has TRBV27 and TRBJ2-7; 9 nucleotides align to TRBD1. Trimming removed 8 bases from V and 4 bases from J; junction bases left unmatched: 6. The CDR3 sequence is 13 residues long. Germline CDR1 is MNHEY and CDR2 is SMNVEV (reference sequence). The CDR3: CASGMGQGYEQYF. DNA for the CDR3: TGTGCCAGCGGTATGGGACAGGGTTACGAGCAGTACTTC.

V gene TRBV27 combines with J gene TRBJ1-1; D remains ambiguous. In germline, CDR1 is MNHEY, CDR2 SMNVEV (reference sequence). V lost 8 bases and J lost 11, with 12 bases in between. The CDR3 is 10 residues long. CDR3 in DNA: TGTGCCAGCGCTCCCCCGGGGGCTTTCTTT. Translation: CASAPPGAFF.

Here the CDR3 DNA reads TGTGCCAGCAGTTACTTGGGACTAGCGGGAGGCGGGGAGCAGTTCTTC. Translated, it gives CASSYLGLAGGGEQFF. The V gene is TRBV6-5, the J gene TRBJ2-1; 15 bases are shared with TRBD2. Germline-derived CDR1 and CDR2 are MNHEY and SVGAGI. The junction had 5 bases not matched to a gene; V was cut back by 1 base and J by 10 bases. CDR3 length: 16 residues.

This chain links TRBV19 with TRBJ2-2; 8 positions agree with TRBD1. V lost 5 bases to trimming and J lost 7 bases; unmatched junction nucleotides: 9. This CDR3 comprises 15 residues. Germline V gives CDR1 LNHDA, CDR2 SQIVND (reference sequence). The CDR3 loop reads CASSPTGGAVGELFF. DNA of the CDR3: TGTGCCAGTAGTCCAACAGGGGGAGCCGTCGGGGAGCTGTTTTTT.

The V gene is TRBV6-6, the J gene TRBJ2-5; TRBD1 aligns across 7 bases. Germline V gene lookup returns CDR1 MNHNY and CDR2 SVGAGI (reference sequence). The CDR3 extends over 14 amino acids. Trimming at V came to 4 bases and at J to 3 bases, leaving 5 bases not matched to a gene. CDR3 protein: CASSSAGTEETQYF. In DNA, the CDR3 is TGTGCCAGCAGTTCGGCCGGGACAGAAGAGACCCAGTACTTC.

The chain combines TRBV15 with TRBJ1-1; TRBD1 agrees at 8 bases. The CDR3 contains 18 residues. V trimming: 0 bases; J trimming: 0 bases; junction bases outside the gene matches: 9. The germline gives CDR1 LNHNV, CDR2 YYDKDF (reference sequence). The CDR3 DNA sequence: TGTGCCACCAGCAGAGAGTATAGACAGGGGCGAATGAACACTGAAGCTTTCTTT. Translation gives CATSREYRQGRMNTEAFF.

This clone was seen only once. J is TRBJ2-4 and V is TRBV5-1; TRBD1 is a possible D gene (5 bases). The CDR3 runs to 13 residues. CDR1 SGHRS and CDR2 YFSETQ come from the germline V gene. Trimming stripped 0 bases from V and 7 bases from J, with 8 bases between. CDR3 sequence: CASSLAGMNIQYF. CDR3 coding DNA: TGCGCCAGCAGCTTGGCAGGGATGAACATTCAGTACTTC.

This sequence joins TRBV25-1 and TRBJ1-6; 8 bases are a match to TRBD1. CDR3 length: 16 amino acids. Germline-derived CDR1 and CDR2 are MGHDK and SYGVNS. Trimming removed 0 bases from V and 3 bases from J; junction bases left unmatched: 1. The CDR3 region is CASSEYTGGYNSPLHF. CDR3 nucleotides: TGTGCCAGCAGTGAATATACAGGGGGCTATAATTCACCCCTCCACTTT.

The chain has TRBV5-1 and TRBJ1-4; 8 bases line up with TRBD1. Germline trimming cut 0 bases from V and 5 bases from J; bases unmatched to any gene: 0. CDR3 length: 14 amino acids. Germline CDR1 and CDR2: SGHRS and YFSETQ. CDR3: CASSLGDRNEKLFF. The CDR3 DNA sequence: TGCGCCAGCAGCTTGGGGGACAGGAATGAAAAACTGTTTTTT.

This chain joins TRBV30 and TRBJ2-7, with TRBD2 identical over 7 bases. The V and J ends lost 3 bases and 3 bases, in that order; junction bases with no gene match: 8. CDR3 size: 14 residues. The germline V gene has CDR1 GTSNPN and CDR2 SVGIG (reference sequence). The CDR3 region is CAWRGSGEIYEQYF. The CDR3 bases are TGTGCCTGGAGGGGGAGCGGGGAGATCTACGAGCAGTACTTC.

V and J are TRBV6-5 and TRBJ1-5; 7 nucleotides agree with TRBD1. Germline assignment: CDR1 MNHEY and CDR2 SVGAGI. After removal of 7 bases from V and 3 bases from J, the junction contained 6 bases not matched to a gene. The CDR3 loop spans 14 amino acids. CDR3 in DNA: TGTGCCAGCATCCCGGACAGGATCAATCAGCCCCAGCATTTT. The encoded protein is CASIPDRINQPQHF.

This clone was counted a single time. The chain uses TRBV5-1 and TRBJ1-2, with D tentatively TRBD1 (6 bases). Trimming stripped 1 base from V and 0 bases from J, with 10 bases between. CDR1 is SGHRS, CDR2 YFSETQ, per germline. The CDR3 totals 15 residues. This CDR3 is CASSLTGYSNYGYTF. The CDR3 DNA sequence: TGCGCCAGCAGCTTGACAGGGTACTCTAACTATGGCTACACCTTC. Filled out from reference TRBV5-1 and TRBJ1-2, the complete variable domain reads KAGVTQTPRYLIKTRGQQVTLSCSPISGHRSVSWYQQTPGQGLQFLFEYFSETQRNKGNFPGRFSGRQFSNSRSEMNVSTLELGDSALYLCASSLTGYSNYGYTFGSGTRLTVV.

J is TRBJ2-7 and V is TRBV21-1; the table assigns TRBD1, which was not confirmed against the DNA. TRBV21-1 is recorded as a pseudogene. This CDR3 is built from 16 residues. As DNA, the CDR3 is TGTGCCAGCAGCGCCCGTAGGACAGAGGACTCCTACGAGCAGTACTTC. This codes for CASSARRTEDSYEQYF.

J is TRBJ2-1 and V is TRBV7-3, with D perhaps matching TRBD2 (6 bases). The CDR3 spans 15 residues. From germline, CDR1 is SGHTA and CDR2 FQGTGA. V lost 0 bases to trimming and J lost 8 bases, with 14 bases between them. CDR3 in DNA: TGTGCCAGCAGCTTAACAGGGGACTCATTCCATGAGCAGTTCTTC. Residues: CASSLTGDSFHEQFF. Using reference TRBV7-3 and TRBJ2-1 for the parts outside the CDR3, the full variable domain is GAGVSQTPSNKVTEKGKYVELRCDPISGHTALYWYRQSLGQGPEFLIYFQGTGAADDSGLPNDRFFAVRPEGSVSTLKIQRTERGDSAVYLCASSLTGDSFHEQFFGPGTRLTVL.

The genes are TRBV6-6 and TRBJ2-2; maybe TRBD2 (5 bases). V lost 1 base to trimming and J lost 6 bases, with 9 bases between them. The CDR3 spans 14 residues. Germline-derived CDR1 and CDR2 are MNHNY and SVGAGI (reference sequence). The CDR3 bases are TGTGCCAGCAGTTACTACCTAGCTGCCGGGGAGCTGTTTTTT. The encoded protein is CASSYYLAAGELFF.

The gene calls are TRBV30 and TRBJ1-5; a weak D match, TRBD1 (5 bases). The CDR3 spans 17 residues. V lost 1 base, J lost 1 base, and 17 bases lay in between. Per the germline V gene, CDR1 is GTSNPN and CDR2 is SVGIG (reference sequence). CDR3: CAWSDDRPDGSNQPQHF. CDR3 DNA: TGTGCCTGGAGTGACGACAGACCAGACGGCAGCAATCAGCCCCAGCATTTT.

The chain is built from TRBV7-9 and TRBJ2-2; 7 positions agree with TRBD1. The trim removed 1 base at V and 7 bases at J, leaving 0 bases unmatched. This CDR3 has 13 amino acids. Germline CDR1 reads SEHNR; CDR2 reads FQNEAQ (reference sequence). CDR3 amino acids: CASSLDRGGELFF. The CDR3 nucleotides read TGTGCCAGCAGCTTAGACAGGGGCGGGGAGCTGTTTTTT.

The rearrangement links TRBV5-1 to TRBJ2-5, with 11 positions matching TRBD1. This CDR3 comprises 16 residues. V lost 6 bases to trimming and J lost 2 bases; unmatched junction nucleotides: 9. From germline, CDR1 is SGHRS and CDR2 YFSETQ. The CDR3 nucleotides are TGCGCCAGCACCTTTCTGGGACAGGGGGAACAAGAGACCCAGTACTTC. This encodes CASTFLGQGEQETQYF.

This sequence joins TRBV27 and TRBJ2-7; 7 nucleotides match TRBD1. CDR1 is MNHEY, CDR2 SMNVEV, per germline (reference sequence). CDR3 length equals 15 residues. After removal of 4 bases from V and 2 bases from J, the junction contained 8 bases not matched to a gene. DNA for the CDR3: TGTGCCAGCAGTTCAACCGGGACAGAACCCTACGAGCAGTACTTC. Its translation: CASSSTGTEPYEQYF.

In DNA, the CDR3 is TGTGCCAGCAGTTTGTTGAGCGACAATCAGCCCCAGCATTTT. Its translation: CASSLLSDNQPQHF. The chain employs TRBV28 and TRBJ1-5; D remains ambiguous. Germline CDR1 and CDR2: MDHEN and SYDVKM. The CDR3 runs 14 residues. Deletions cut 3 bases from V and 3 bases from J, with 9 bases between. The entire variable domain, with the rest obtained from reference TRBV28 and TRBJ1-5, is as follows: DVKVTQSSRYLVKRTGEKVFLECVQDMDHENMFWYRQDPGLGLRLIYFSYDVKMKEKGDIPEGYSVSREKKERFSLILESASTNQTSMYLCASSLLSDNQPQHFGDGTRLSIL.

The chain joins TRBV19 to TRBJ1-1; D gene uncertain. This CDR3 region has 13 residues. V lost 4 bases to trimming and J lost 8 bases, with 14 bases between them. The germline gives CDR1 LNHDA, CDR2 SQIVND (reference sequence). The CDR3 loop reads CASSTIRGGEAFF. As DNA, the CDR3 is TGTGCCAGTAGTACAATCCGAGGCGGAGAAGCTTTCTTT.

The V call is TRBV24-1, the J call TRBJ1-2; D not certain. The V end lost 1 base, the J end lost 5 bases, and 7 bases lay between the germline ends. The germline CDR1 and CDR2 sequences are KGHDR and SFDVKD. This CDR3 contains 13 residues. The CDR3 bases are TGTGCCACCAGTGATTTCACAGAGTATGGCTACACCTTC. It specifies CATSDFTEYGYTF.

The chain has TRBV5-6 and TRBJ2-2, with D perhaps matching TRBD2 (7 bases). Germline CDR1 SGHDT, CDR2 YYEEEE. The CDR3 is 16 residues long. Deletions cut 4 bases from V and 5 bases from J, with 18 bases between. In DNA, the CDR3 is TGTGCCAGCAGCGGGGGAGGGGGGACGAGTACCGGGGAGCTGTTTTTT. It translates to CASSGGGGTSTGELFF.